The clone carrying this TCR beta chain was recorded only once. The antigen is not known. Use of 60 Vbeta and 13 Jbeta primers characterized the PCR. The repertoire was sequenced with immunoSEQ multiplex PCR; TCRdb's copy has only in-frame clones and lacks some. The table includes 110,000 to 150,000 clones, roughly 77% detected once. These data come from a study of cytomegalovirus exposure and HLA in healthy donors. Notes on the study in general: In an earlier analysis, in some 600 donors, most V segments appeared productive either ~90% or ~30% of the time. The study had only CMV serostatus as immune exposure information.

This TCR was sampled from a woman in her twenties or thirties in good health and CMV-seronegative. Material: PBMCs.

The CDR3 DNA is TGTGCCAGCAGCCCCGCGCGGGGTCCATACACCGGGGAGCTGTTTTTT. This codes for CASSPARGPYTGELFF. The genes are TRBV14 and TRBJ2-2, with D possibly being TRBD2 (6 bases). The CDR3 covers 16 residues. Trimming stripped 4 bases from V and 3 bases from J, with 15 bases between. Looked up from germline, CDR1 is SGHDN and CDR2 is FVKESK.